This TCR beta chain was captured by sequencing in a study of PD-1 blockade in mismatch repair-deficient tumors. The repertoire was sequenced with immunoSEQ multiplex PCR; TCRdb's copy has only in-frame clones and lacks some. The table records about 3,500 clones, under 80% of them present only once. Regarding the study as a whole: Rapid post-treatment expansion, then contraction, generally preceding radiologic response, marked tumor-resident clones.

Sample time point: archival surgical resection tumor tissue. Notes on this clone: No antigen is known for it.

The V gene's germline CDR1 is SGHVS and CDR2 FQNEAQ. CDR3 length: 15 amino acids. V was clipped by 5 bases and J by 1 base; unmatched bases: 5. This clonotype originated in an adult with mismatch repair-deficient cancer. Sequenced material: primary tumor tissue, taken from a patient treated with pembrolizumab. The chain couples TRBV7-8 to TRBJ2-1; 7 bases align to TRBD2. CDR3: CASSERDPSYNEQFF. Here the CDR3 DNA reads TGTGCCAGCAGCGAGCGGGACCCATCCTACAATGAGCAGTTCTTC.